This T cell receptor (beta chain) was found in a study of T cell repertoires in cytomegalovirus infection. MiXCR, applied by TCRdb to the reads, yields one record per CDR3 protein. The sample has 450,000 to 600,000 distinct CDR3 sequences; roughly 42% are singletons. A remark on this clonotype: What it binds is not known.

The CDR3 extends over 15 amino acids. V gave up 3 bases and J gave up 5 bases; unmatched junction bases: 7. Germline V gene sequence: CDR1 SGHKS, CDR2 YYEKEE (reference sequence). The starting material was cultured PBMCs, obtained from culture after CMV antigen stimulation. This receptor was taken from a human donor in good health (CMV status not recorded). Some clones in this sample may be carry-over from other donors' samples. The chain combines TRBV5-5 with TRBJ2-5; 10 nucleotides match TRBD2. The CDR3 spells CASSSSTSGQETQYF. CDR3 nucleotide sequence: TGTGCCAGCAGCTCCTCGACTAGCGGGCAGGAGACCCAGTACTTC.